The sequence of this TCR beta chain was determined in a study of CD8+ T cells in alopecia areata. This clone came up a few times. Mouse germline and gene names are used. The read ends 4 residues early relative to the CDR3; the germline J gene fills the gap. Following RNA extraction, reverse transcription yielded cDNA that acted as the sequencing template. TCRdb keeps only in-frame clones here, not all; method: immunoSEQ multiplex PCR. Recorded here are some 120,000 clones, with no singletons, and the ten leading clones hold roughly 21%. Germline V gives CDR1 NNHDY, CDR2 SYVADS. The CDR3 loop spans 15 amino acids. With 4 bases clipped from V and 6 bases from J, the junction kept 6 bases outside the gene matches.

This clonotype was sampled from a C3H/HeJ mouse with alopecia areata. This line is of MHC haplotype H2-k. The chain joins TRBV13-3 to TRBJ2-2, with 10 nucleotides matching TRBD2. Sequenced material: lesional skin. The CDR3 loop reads CASSPWGGRAGQLYF. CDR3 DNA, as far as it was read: TGTGCCAGCAGTCCCTGGGGGGGCCGGGCCGGG.